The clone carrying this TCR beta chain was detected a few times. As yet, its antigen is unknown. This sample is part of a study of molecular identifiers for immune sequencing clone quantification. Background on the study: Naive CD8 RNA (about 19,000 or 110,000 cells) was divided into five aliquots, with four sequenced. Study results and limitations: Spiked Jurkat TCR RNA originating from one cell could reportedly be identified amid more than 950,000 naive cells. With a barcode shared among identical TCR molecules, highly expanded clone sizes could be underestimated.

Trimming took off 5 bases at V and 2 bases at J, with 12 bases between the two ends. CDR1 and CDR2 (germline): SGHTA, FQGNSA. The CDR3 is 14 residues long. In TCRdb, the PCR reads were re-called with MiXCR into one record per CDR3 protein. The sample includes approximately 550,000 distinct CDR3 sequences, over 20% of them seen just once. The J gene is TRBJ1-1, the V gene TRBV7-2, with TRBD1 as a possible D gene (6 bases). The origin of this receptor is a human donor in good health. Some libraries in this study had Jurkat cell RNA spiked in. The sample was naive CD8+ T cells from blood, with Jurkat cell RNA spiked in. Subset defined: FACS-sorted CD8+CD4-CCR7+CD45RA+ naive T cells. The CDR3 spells CASSVGTTNTEAFF. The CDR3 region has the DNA TGTGCCAGCAGCGTTGGGACAACAAACACTGAAGCTTTCTTT. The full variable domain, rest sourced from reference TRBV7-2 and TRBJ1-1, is GAGVSQSPSNKVTEKGKDVELRCDPISGHTALYWYRQSLGQGLEFLIYFQGNSAPDKSGLPSDRFSAERTGGSVSTLTIQRTQQEDSAVYLCASSVGTTNTEAFFGQGTRLTVV.